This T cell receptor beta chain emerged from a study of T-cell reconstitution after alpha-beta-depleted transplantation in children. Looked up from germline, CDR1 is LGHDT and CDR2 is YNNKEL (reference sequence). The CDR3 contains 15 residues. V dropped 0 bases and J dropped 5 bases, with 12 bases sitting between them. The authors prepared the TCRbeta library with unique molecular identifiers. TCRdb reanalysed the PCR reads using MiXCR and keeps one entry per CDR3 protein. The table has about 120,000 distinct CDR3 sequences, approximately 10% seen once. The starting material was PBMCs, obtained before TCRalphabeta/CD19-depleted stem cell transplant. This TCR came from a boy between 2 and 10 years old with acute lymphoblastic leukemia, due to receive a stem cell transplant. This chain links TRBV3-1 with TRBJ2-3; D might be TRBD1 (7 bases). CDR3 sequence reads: CASSQDGQGGDTQYF. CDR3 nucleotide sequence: TGTGCCAGCAGCCAAGATGGTCAGGGGGGAGATACGCAGTATTTT.